The 2 T cell receptor beta chains listed next were all sequenced from one sample in a study of T cell repertoires in cytomegalovirus infection. These receptors have no identified antigens. Each CDR3 protein gets one entry after TCRdb re-called the reads with MiXCR. The sample lists tens of thousands of distinct CDR3 sequences; 20% to 25% were seen once. Source: CD8+ T cells from cultured PBMCs, taken from culture after CMV antigen stimulation. Receptors were obtained from a human donor in good health (CMV status not recorded). Some clones in this sample may be carry-over from other donors' samples.

This clonotype was detected a few times. The V and J genes are TRBV7-3 and TRBJ1-2; D gene ambiguous. The V gene lost 5 bases and the J gene lost 3 bases, with 19 bases spanning the gap. Germline CDR1 reads SGHTA; CDR2 reads FQGTGA. The CDR3 is made up of 16 amino acids. The CDR3 region has the DNA TGTGCCAGCAGCCCCAAACCAGGCTTCGGGTACTATGGCTACACCTTC. The encoded protein is CASSPKPGFGYYGYTF.

V and J are TRBV7-6 and TRBJ1-5; TRBD1 matches 8 bases. The CDR3 is 17 amino acids. The V segment lost 1 base and the J segment 1 base; nucleotides outside the gene matches: 6. CDR1 and CDR2 (germline): SGHVS, FNYEAQ. The CDR3: CASSLGIQGGSNQPQHF. The CDR3 DNA is TGTGCCAGCAGCTTAGGGATACAGGGGGGGAGCAATCAGCCCCAGCATTTT.